Each of the 13 T cell receptor beta chains below was sequenced from the same sample in a study of cytomegalovirus exposure and HLA in healthy donors. The PCR made use of 60 Vbeta and 13 Jbeta primers. Sequencing was performed with immunoSEQ multiplex PCR; in TCRdb, only in-frame clones are kept and a portion is missing. The top ten clones hold about 3.1% of a sample with about 200,000 clones, roughly 80% of them seen once. Material: PBMCs. Source of these receptors: a man aged 25-45 years in good health and CMV-seronegative.

The genes are TRBV7-2 and TRBJ2-7; 7 bases line up with TRBD2. The CDR3 runs 15 residues. V lost 5 bases, J lost 3 bases, and 10 bases stayed unmatched. Looked up from germline, CDR1 is SGHTA and CDR2 is FQGNSA. The CDR3 sequence: CASSPQTGGFYEQYF. The CDR3 coding sequence is TGTGCCAGCAGCCCCCAGACGGGGGGTTTCTACGAGCAGTACTTC.

The chain joins TRBV11-2 to TRBJ2-7; D may be TRBD2 (6 bases). This CDR3 is 15 amino acids long. CDR1 and CDR2 from the germline V gene are SGHAT and FQNNGV. The germline V and J ends were trimmed by 5 bases and 5 bases, with 19 bases remaining between them. Here the CDR3 reads CASSPTGGLGHEQYF. The CDR3 bases are TGTGCCAGCAGCCCTACCGGGGGACTGGGACACGAGCAGTACTTC.

The chain combines TRBV9 with TRBJ2-5; 7 bases agree with TRBD2. This CDR3 spans 13 amino acids. J gave up 3 bases and V 4 bases, and 3 bases lay outside the gene matches. The V gene's germline CDR1 is SGDLS and CDR2 YYNGEE. CDR3 in amino acids: CASSLGGKETQYF. CDR3 sequence (DNA): TGTGCCAGCAGCCTCGGGGGGAAAGAGACCCAGTACTTC.

The rearrangement links TRBV18 to TRBJ2-2, with 8 bases lining up with TRBD2. Looked up from germline, CDR1 is KGHSH and CDR2 is LQKENI. V dropped 0 bases and J dropped 1; count of bases not matched to a gene: 10. The CDR3 sequence is 19 residues long. The CDR3 DNA is TGTGCCAGCTCACCACCGCTTTCTAGCGGGTGGTTGAACACCGGGGAGCTGTTTTTT. The encoded protein is CASSPPLSSGWLNTGELFF.

V and J are TRBV6-4 and TRBJ2-1; no reliable D call. Germline V gives CDR1 MRHNA, CDR2 SNTAGT. The CDR3 is 14 amino acids. The V and J ends lost 11 bases and 4 bases respectively, with 18 bases between them. The CDR3 loop reads CAASAEVAYNEQFF. The DNA of the CDR3 is TGTGCCGCTTCAGCTGAGGTGGCTTACAATGAGCAGTTCTTC.

Concerning this clone itself: The junction departs from the called germline gene at one end, perhaps through a read error. The chain carries TRBV10-3 and TRBJ2-6; 7 nucleotides match TRBD1. The CDR3 length is 16 residues. CDR1 and CDR2 from the germline V gene are ENHRY and SYGVKD. The CDR3 sequence is CAIGRQGSSGASVLTF. The CDR3 DNA reads as TGTGCCATCGGCCGACAGGGCTCCTCTGGGGCCAGCGTCCTGACTTTC.

The gene calls are TRBV2 and TRBJ1-6, with unresolved D. The V end was cut by 0 bases, the J end by 13 bases, with 25 bases between. In germline, CDR1 is SNHLY, CDR2 FYNNEI. The CDR3 runs 18 residues. The CDR3: CASSEALLGPGRQDPLHF. For the CDR3, the DNA is TGTGCCAGCAGTGAAGCGCTTCTTGGGCCAGGCAGGCAGGATCCCCTCCACTTT.

CDR3 coding DNA: TGCGCCAGCAGGTCAGGAGGACAGGTGGGAAGGGACTCCTACGAGCAGTACTTC. Translation: CASRSGGQVGRDSYEQYF. This rearrangement joins TRBV5-1 to TRBJ2-7; 7 bases line up with TRBD1. The trim removed 5 bases at V and 0 bases at J, leaving 17 bases unmatched. Germline-derived CDR1 and CDR2 are SGHRS and YFSETQ. The CDR3 runs 18 residues.

Only one count was recorded for this clone. The chain recombines TRBV7-8 with TRBJ2-5; possible D gene TRBD2, 7 bases. Germline assignment: CDR1 SGHVS and CDR2 FQNEAQ. The CDR3 loop spans 12 amino acids. Trimming left V 6 bases short and J 11 bases short, with 16 bases between. CDR3 loop: CASSFAGGLQYF. DNA for the CDR3: TGTGCCAGCAGTTTCGCCGGGGGGCTTCAGTACTTC.

V usage is TRBV29-1 and J usage is TRBJ2-3, with D possibly matching TRBD2 (7 bases). Trimming removed 4 bases from V and 0 bases from J, with 17 bases in between. The CDR3 is made up of 16 amino acids. Per germline, CDR1 SQVTM and CDR2 ANQGSEA. CDR3 protein: CSVVSAGARSTDTQYF. The DNA for the CDR3 is TGCAGCGTTGTATCGGCGGGGGCCAGAAGCACAGATACGCAGTATTTT.

The genes are TRBV27 and TRBJ1-3, with D hard to call. Germline values: CDR1 MNHEY, CDR2 SMNVEV (reference sequence). Trimming took off 8 bases at V and 0 bases at J, with 14 bases between the two ends. The CDR3 totals 15 residues. CDR3 region: CASSLVMYSGNTIYF. In DNA, the CDR3 is TGTGCCAGCTCACTTGTCATGTACTCTGGAAACACCATATATTTT.

The rearrangement joins TRBV11-2 to TRBJ2-4; tentatively, D is TRBD1 (6 bases). The CDR3 is made up of 18 amino acids. Germline V gene lookup returns CDR1 SGHAT and CDR2 FQNNGV. The ends were cut back, 1 base at V and 0 bases at J, with 16 bases in the middle. CDR3 DNA: TGTGCCAGCAGCTTAGTCCCTGGGGGCAGCGTAGCCAAAAACATTCAGTACTTC. This encodes CASSLVPGGSVAKNIQYF.

The chain links TRBV25-1 to TRBJ1-1; tentatively, D is TRBD1 (5 bases). Trimming stripped 6 bases from V and 8 bases from J, with 10 bases between. The germline gives CDR1 MGHDK, CDR2 SYGVNS. This CDR3 contains 11 residues. In nucleotides, the CDR3 is TGTGCCAGCAGAGTTCAGGGAGAAGCTTTCTTT. Its protein product is CASRVQGEAFF.